This note documents a single T cell receptor beta chain sequence. The record originates from a study of blood T cell repertoires in COVID-19. Trimming removed 5 bases from V and 2 bases from J; junction bases left unmatched: 7. Germline CDR1 reads SEHNR; CDR2 reads FQNEAQ (reference sequence). The CDR3 extends over 17 amino acids. Sequencing used immunoSEQ multiplex PCR; TCRdb keeps in-frame clones, though not all of them. The data show hundreds of thousands of clones, just over 85% seen once. Source material: peripheral blood. The rearrangement uses TRBV7-9 and TRBJ2-7; 15 nucleotides match TRBD2. This sequence was found in a man older than 75 with acute or convalescent COVID-19. CDR3 sequence: CASSLGLAGGSPYEQYF. The CDR3 coding sequence is TGTGCCAGCAGCCTGGGACTAGCGGGAGGTTCACCCTACGAGCAGTACTTC.